Shown below are 32 T cell receptor beta chains from a single sample sequenced in a study of T cell changes during pregnancy in multiple sclerosis. The method was immunoSEQ multiplex PCR; TCRdb's version includes in-frame clones alone and lacks a portion of them. The table has about 44,000 clones, 94% seen once. Source: CD4+ T cells from peripheral blood mononuclear cells, taken in the first trimester of pregnancy. The origin of the receptors is a female donor with multiple sclerosis, enrolled in a pregnancy study.

The V call is TRBV29-1, the J call TRBJ1-2; 7 bases map to TRBD1. CDR3 length equals 12 residues. Germline values: CDR1 SQVTM, CDR2 ANQGSEA. With 2 bases clipped from V and 8 bases from J, the junction kept 5 bases outside the gene matches. The CDR3: CSVERQGGGYTF. The CDR3 DNA reads as TGCAGCGTTGAACGCCAGGGGGGCGGCTACACCTTC. The whole variable domain, filled in from reference TRBV29-1 and TRBJ1-2, reads SAVISQKPSRDICQRGTSLTIQCQVDSQVTMMFWYRQQPGQSLTLIATANQGSEATYESGFVIDKFPISRPNLTFSTLTVSNMSPEDSSIYLCSVERQGGGYTFGSGTRLTVV.

This rearrangement joins TRBV2 to TRBJ1-6; 7 nucleotides agree with TRBD1. J lost 9 bases, V lost 7 bases, and 9 bases had no gene match. This CDR3 spans 14 amino acids. Per the germline V gene, CDR1 is SNHLY and CDR2 is FYNNEI. CDR3 sequence (DNA): TGTGCCAGCATCGGGTGGGACAGAGCTTCACCCCTCCACTTT. Translated, it gives CASIGWDRASPLHF.

This chain connects TRBV2 to TRBJ2-7; 7 bases line up with TRBD2. The V gene end was trimmed by 6 bases and the J gene end by 8 bases; junction bases not matched to a gene: 16. CDR1 SNHLY and CDR2 FYNNEI come from the germline V gene. CDR3 size: 15 residues. The CDR3 DNA is TGTGCCAGCAGCCAAACGGGACTGGGACTAAGACAGCAGTACTTC. Protein sequence: CASSQTGLGLRQQYF.

This clone turned up a few times. This rearrangement joins TRBV5-1 to TRBJ2-7, with D perhaps matching TRBD1 (6 bases). This CDR3 has 14 amino acids. CDR1 is SGHRS and CDR2 is YFSETQ in the germline V gene. V shed 4 bases and J shed 2 bases, with 13 bases lying between them. CDR3 protein: CASSQDSGAYEQYF. The CDR3 DNA follows: TGCGCCAGCAGCCAGGACAGCGGAGCCTACGAGCAGTACTTC.

J is TRBJ2-7 and V is TRBV10-2; 9 bases map to TRBD1. Germline trimming cut 8 bases from V and 6 bases from J; bases unmatched to any gene: 11. This CDR3 has 14 residues. Germline values: CDR1 WSHSY, CDR2 SAAADI. The CDR3 DNA reads TGCGCCAGCGGGGGGAGGACAGGGGTTGCCGAGCAGTACTTC. This translates into CASGGRTGVAEQYF.

This chain uses TRBV19 with TRBJ2-1; D unclear. In germline, CDR1 is LNHDA, CDR2 SQIVND (reference sequence). This CDR3 is 11 amino acids long. Trimming shortened V by 9 bases and J by 1 base, and 4 bases separated the two germline ends. CDR3 sequence (DNA): TGTGCCAGCCAATCCTACAATGAGCAGTTCTTC. This gives the protein CASQSYNEQFF.

This chain links TRBV5-1 with TRBJ2-7; D is unclear. Germline CDR1 reads SGHRS; CDR2 reads YFSETQ. Trimming removed 1 base at V and 3 bases at J, with 8 bases between. The CDR3 loop spans 13 amino acids. This CDR3 reads CASSLSPFYEQYF. CDR3 sequence (DNA): TGCGCCAGCAGCTTGTCCCCGTTCTACGAGCAGTACTTC.

The chain joins TRBV5-6 to TRBJ2-7; TRBD2 agrees at 12 bases. CDR1 is SGHDT and CDR2 is YYEEEE in the germline V gene. The trim removed 5 bases at V and 3 bases at J, leaving 6 bases unmatched. CDR3 size: 15 residues. DNA for the CDR3: TGTGCCAGCAGTTTCTCGACTAGCGGGGGCTACGAGCAGTACTTC. Its protein is CASSFSTSGGYEQYF.

DNA for the CDR3: TGTGCCATCAGTTTCGGGACTAGCGGGGGGGATGAGCAGTTCTTC. Protein: CAISFGTSGGDEQFF. The gene calls are TRBV10-3 and TRBJ2-1; TRBD2 matches 16 bases. This CDR3 spans 15 amino acids. V shed 5 bases, J shed 8 bases, and the junction held 3 bases outside the gene matches. CDR1 and CDR2 from the germline V gene are ENHRY and SYGVKD.

This chain links TRBV18 with TRBJ2-7; TRBD2 matches 8 bases. Germline V lookup: CDR1 KGHSH, CDR2 LQKENI. This CDR3 has 15 amino acids. After removal of 0 bases from V and 5 bases from J, the junction contained 6 bases not matched to a gene. The DNA of the CDR3 is TGTGCCAGCTCACCACCTGCGCGGGGGGATCACGAGCAGTACTTC. Encoded protein: CASSPPARGDHEQYF.

The chain couples TRBV5-1 to TRBJ1-2; possible D gene TRBD1, 6 bases. The V end was cut by 3 bases, the J end by 2 bases, with 17 bases between. This CDR3 has 16 residues. CDR1 is SGHRS and CDR2 is YFSETQ in the germline V gene. The CDR3 DNA sequence: TGCGCCAGCAGCTATGGGGGCCGACTACCAAACTATGGCTACACCTTC. Protein product: CASSYGGRLPNYGYTF.

Here the CDR3 DNA reads TGTGCCAGCAGCCCAGGTATAATCGGGGAGCTGTTTTTT. It specifies CASSPGIIGELFF. The rearrangement uses TRBV9 and TRBJ2-2; no reliable D call. V shed 4 bases and J shed 7 bases, with 11 bases lying between them. The CDR3 is 13 amino acids. Germline CDR1 SGDLS, CDR2 YYNGEE.

J is TRBJ2-1 and V is TRBV9; 7 bases map to TRBD1. The ends lost 3 bases at V and 5 bases at J; junction bases unmatched: 5. Germline-derived CDR1 and CDR2 are SGDLS and YYNGEE. CDR3 size: 14 residues. The CDR3 bases are TGTGCCAGCAGCGATACAGGGGCGGACAATGAGCAGTTCTTC. It yields the protein CASSDTGADNEQFF.

The rearrangement joins TRBV7-9 to TRBJ1-5; D is possibly TRBD1 (6 bases). The CDR3 covers 16 residues. CDR1 is SEHNR and CDR2 is FQNEAQ in the germline V gene (reference sequence). The germline V and J ends were trimmed by 1 base and 6 bases, with 16 bases remaining between them. The CDR3 sequence: CASSLGAGVGSQPQHF. CDR3 in DNA: TGTGCCAGCAGCTTAGGCGCAGGGGTTGGAAGTCAGCCCCAGCATTTT.

The rearrangement links TRBV4-1 to TRBJ1-6; tentative D call: TRBD1 (5 bases). CDR3 length: 15 residues. Germline lookup yields CDR1 MGHRA and CDR2 YSYEKL. With 0 bases removed from V and 9 bases from J, the gap between germline ends came to 12 bases. CDR3 protein: CASSQDWGVGSPLHF. The CDR3 nucleotides read TGCGCCAGCAGCCAAGATTGGGGGGTTGGTTCACCCCTCCACTTT.

The chain links TRBV7-2 to TRBJ2-2, with no clear D. CDR1 and CDR2 from the germline V gene are SGHTA and FQGNSA. There are 13 residues in the CDR3. V was clipped by 1 base and J by 4 bases, with 4 bases between them. CDR3 sequence (DNA): TGTGCCAGCAGCTTAGGGCCCACCGGGGAGCTGTTTTTT. Translated, it gives CASSLGPTGELFF.

The V gene is TRBV27, the J gene TRBJ2-5, with D possibly matching TRBD1 (5 bases). The CDR3 loop spans 15 amino acids. V lost 0 bases and J lost 5, with 13 bases in between. The germline V gene has CDR1 MNHEY and CDR2 SMNVEV (reference sequence). The CDR3 protein is CASSLSGDRWETQYF. The CDR3 nucleotides read TGTGCCAGCAGTTTATCAGGGGATCGGTGGGAGACCCAGTACTTC.

This chain links TRBV19 with TRBJ1-1; no firm D call. This CDR3 is built from 15 residues. CDR1 and CDR2 from the germline V gene are LNHDA and SQIVND (reference sequence). Trimming removed 1 base from V and 2 bases from J, with 11 bases in between. This chain's CDR3 is CASSIAPGANTEAFF. In DNA, the CDR3 is TGTGCCAGTAGTATAGCCCCGGGAGCTAACACTGAAGCTTTCTTT.

The DNA for the CDR3 is TGTGCCAGCAGCCACAGACTAGCGGGGGCCTACGAGCAGTACTTC. Translation gives CASSHRLAGAYEQYF. The genes are TRBV11-2 and TRBJ2-7; TRBD2 matches at 12 bases. CDR1 is SGHAT, CDR2 FQNNGV, per germline. The V segment lost 5 bases and the J segment 2 bases; nucleotides outside the gene matches: 4. The length of the CDR3 is 15 residues.

Written as DNA, the CDR3 is TGTGCCAGCAACAGTCAAGCCTACGAGCAGTACTTC. It yields the protein CASNSQAYEQYF. The chain couples TRBV2 to TRBJ2-7; D ambiguous. Trimming left V 7 bases short and J 2 bases short, with 9 bases between. From germline, CDR1 is SNHLY and CDR2 FYNNEI. The CDR3 is 12 amino acids.

The J gene is TRBJ1-5, the V gene TRBV6-1, with 7 bases matching TRBD1. Trimming cost V 2 bases and J 6 bases; bases outside gene matches: 13. CDR3 length equals 17 residues. CDR1 and CDR2 (germline): MNHNS, SASEGT. The CDR3: CASSEHPGQPTRQPQHF. The CDR3 region has the DNA TGTGCCAGCAGTGAACACCCGGGACAGCCAACCCGTCAGCCCCAGCATTTT.

The rearrangement links TRBV6-5 to TRBJ2-5; perhaps TRBD1 as D (5 bases). Germline CDR1 and CDR2: MNHEY and SVGAGI. The CDR3 covers 16 residues. Trimming stripped 2 bases from V and 6 bases from J, with 19 bases between. CDR3 in DNA: TGTGCCAGCAGTTACGGGGCTAGTGGGTTGGGGCAGACCCAGTACTTC. Protein product: CASSYGASGLGQTQYF.

The chain joins TRBV6-1 to TRBJ2-7; 9 bases are a match to TRBD1. CDR1 and CDR2 (germline): MNHNS, SASEGT. CDR3 length: 14 residues. The ends lost 7 bases at V and 4 bases at J; junction bases unmatched: 8. The CDR3 sequence is CASTGTGKFYEQYF. The CDR3 nucleotides read TGTGCCAGCACCGGGACAGGGAAATTTTACGAGCAGTACTTC.

V usage is TRBV6-1 and J usage is TRBJ2-5; 9 nucleotides match TRBD1. The J call could be wrong; TRBJ2-7 is a better fit for the DNA end. Germline values: CDR1 MNHNS, CDR2 SASEGT. This CDR3 comprises 13 residues. The CDR3 sequence: CASGTGSSYEQYF. CDR3 sequence (DNA): TGTGCCAGCGGGACAGGGTCTTCCTACGAGCAGTACTTC.

J is TRBJ1-1 and V is TRBV27, with D possibly TRBD1 on 6 matching bases. The V end was cut by 7 bases, the J end by 4 bases, with 13 bases between. From germline, CDR1 is MNHEY and CDR2 SMNVEV (reference sequence). The CDR3 consists of 13 residues. Here the CDR3 reads CASTRKGVTEAFF. DNA for the CDR3: TGTGCCAGCACCAGGAAGGGGGTCACTGAAGCTTTCTTT.

This clone showed up just once. The V gene is TRBV5-6, the J gene TRBJ2-1; TRBD2 matches 10 bases. CDR1 is SGHDT, CDR2 YYEEEE, per germline. V was clipped by 4 bases and J by 3 bases; unmatched bases: 1. This CDR3 spans 14 amino acids. CDR3 DNA sequence: TGTGCCAGCAGCCGGACTAGCGGCTACAATGAGCAGTTCTTC. Translated: CASSRTSGYNEQFF.

The chain combines TRBV5-1 with TRBJ2-2; 7 nucleotides agree with TRBD1. V was pared by 6 bases and J by 6 bases, with 11 bases of the junction left unmatched. Germline loops: CDR1 SGHRS, CDR2 YFSETQ. The CDR3 has 15 amino acids. CDR3 loop: CASTLMAQGAGELFF. The DNA of the CDR3 is TGCGCCAGCACCCTCATGGCCCAGGGGGCCGGGGAGCTGTTTTTT. The full variable domain, completed using reference TRBV5-1 and TRBJ2-2, is KAGVTQTPRYLIKTRGQQVTLSCSPISGHRSVSWYQQTPGQGLQFLFEYFSETQRNKGNFPGRFSGRQFSNSRSEMNVSTLELGDSALYLCASTLMAQGAGELFFGEGSRLTVL.

The V gene is TRBV7-9, the J gene TRBJ1-1; 7 bases are shared with TRBD1. J gave up 5 bases and V 11 bases, and 8 bases lay outside the gene matches. CDR3 length: 12 residues. In germline, CDR1 is SEHNR, CDR2 FQNEAQ (reference sequence). The CDR3 is CAAGGGETEAFF. For the CDR3, the DNA is TGTGCCGCAGGGGGTGGAGAAACTGAAGCTTTCTTT.

V is TRBV7-6 and J is TRBJ2-2; 8 positions agree with TRBD2. The CDR3 covers 17 residues. Germline V lookup: CDR1 SGHVS, CDR2 FNYEAQ. J lost 4 bases, V lost 7 bases, and 14 bases had no gene match. CDR3 DNA: TGTGCCAGCACCCCTCGGGCGGGGGGCTTGGTCACCGGGGAGCTGTTTTTT. Amino acids: CASTPRAGGLVTGELFF.

V gene TRBV18 combines with J gene TRBJ2-7, with D perhaps matching TRBD1 (6 bases). Trimming took off 4 bases at V and 7 bases at J, with 17 bases between the two ends. The CDR3 is 14 residues long. Germline assignment: CDR1 KGHSH and CDR2 LQKENI. The CDR3 sequence: CASSRPGQNREQYF. In nucleotides, the CDR3 is TGTGCCAGCTCACGACCGGGACAAAATAGAGAGCAGTACTTC.

The chain links TRBV6-1 to TRBJ1-2; weak D call: TRBD1 (6 bases). Looked up from germline, CDR1 is MNHNS and CDR2 is SASEGT. The CDR3 extends over 14 amino acids. Trimming pared 3 bases from V and 6 bases from J, leaving 14 bases between. The CDR3 nucleotides are TGTGCCAGCAGTGAGGTTCTGGGGGCGGATGGCTACACCTTC. Encoded protein: CASSEVLGADGYTF.

The chain employs TRBV11-2 and TRBJ2-7; perhaps TRBD2 as D (6 bases). V dropped 5 bases and J dropped 4 bases, with 12 bases sitting between them. The CDR3 is 13 residues long. Germline V gene lookup returns CDR1 SGHAT and CDR2 FQNNGV. This chain's CDR3 is CASSPTRTYEQYF. The DNA for the CDR3 is TGTGCCAGCAGCCCGACTAGGACGTACGAGCAGTACTTC.